The sequence of this T cell receptor beta chain was determined in a study of neoadjuvant anti-PD-1 for oral cavity cancer. At the level of the study: Patients without progression got a fourth dose around day 43. General study points: Non-responders to neoadjuvant nivolumab had significantly more clonal PBMC T cells than responders. Higher pretreatment Treg/Th17 ratios tracked higher pretreatment blood clonality.

Sequenced by immunoSEQ multiplex PCR; TCRdb stores in-frame clones only, minus some. The sample shows 15,000 or so clones, around two thirds of them seen only once. Remarks on this clone: As yet, its antigen is unknown.

The CDR3 spans 13 residues. Germline assignment: CDR1 LNHDA and CDR2 SQIVND (reference sequence). Trimming took off 6 bases at V and 6 bases at J, with 14 bases between the two ends. The chain is built from TRBV19 and TRBJ1-1; D might be TRBD1 (5 bases). Material: PBMCs, obtained before nivolumab (anti-PD-1) treatment. This receptor was obtained from a person between 40 and 80 years old with oral cavity squamous cell carcinoma. The CDR3, as DNA: TGTGCCAGTAGACACGGGGGAGGGTCTGAAGCTTTCTTT. Translating gives CASRHGGGSEAFF.